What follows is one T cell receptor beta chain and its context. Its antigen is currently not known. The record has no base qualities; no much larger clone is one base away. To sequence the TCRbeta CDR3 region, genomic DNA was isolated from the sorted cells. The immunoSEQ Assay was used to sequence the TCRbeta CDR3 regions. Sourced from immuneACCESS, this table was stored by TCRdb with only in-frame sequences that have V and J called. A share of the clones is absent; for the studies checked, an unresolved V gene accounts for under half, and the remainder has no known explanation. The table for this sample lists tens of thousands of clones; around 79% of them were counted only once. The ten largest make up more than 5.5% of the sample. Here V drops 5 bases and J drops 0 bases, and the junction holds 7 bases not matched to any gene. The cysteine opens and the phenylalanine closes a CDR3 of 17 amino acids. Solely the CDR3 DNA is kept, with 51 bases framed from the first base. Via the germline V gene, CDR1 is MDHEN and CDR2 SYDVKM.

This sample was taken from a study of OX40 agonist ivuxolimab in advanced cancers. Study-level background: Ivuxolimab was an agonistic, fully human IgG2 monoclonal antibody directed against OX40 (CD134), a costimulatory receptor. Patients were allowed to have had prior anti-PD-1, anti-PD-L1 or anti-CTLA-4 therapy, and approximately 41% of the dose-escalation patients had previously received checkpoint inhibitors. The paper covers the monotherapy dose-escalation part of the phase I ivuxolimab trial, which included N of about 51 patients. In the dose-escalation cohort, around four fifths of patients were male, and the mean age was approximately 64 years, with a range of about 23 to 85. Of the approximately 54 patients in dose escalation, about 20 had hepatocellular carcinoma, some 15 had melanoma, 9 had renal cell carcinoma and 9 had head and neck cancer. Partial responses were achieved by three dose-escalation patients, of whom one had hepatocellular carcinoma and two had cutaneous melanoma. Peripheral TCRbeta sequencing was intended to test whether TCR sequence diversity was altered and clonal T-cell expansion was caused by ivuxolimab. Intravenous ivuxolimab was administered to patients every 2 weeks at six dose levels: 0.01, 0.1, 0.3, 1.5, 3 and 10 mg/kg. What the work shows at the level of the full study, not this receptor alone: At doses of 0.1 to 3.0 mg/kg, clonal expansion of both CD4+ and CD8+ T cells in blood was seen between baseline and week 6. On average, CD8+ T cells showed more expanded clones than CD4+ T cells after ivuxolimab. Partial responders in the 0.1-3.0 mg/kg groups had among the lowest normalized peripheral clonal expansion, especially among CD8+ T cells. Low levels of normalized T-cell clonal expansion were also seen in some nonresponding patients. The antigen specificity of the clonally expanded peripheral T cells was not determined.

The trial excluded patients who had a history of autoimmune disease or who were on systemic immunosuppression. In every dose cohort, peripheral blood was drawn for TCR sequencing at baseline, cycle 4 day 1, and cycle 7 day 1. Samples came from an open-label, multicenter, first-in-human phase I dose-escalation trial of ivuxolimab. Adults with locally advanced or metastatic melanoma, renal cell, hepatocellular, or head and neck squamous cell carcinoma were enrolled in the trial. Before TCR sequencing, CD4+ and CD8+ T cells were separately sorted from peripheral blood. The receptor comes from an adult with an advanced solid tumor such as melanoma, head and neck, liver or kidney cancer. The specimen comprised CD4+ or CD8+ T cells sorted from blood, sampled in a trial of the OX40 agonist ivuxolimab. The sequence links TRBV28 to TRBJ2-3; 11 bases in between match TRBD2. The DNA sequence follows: TGTGCCAGCAGTGAGCCACTAGCGGGGGCTAGCACAGATACGCAGTATTTT. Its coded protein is CASSEPLAGASTDTQYF.